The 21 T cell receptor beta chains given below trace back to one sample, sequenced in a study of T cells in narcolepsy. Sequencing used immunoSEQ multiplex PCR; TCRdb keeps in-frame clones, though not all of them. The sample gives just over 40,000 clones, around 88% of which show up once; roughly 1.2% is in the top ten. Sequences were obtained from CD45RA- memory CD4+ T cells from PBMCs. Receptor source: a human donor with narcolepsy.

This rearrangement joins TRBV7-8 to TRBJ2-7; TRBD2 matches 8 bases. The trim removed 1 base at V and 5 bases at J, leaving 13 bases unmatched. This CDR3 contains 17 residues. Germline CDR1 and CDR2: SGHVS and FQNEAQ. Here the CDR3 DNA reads TGTGCCAGCAGCTTAGGGTCCGCGGGAGGAGGTACGGACGAGCAGTACTTC. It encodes CASSLGSAGGGTDEQYF.

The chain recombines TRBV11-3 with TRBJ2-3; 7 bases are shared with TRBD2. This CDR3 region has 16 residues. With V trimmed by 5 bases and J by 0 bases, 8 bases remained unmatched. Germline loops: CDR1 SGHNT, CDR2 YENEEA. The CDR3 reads CASSTSSGSSTDTQYF. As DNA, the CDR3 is TGTGCCAGCAGCACCTCTAGCGGTTCTAGCACAGATACGCAGTATTTT.

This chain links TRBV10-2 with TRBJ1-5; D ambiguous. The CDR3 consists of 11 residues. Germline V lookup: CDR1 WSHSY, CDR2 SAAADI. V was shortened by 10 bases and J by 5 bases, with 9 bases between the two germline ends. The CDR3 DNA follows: TGCGCCACCCCCCCTCATCAGCCCCAGCATTTT. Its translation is CATPPHQPQHF.

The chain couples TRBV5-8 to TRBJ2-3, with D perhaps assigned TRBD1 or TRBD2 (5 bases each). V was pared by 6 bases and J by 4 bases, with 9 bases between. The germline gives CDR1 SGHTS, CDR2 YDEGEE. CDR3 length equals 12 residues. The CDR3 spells CASKRDADTQYF. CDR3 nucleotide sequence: TGTGCCAGCAAGAGGGACGCAGATACGCAGTATTTT.

In DNA form, the CDR3 reads TGTGCCAGCAGCCAAGCCTACGGGGAAACCTACGAGCAGTACTTC. Its protein product is CASSQAYGETYEQYF. The chain couples TRBV14 to TRBJ2-7, with a possible D match to TRBD2 (5 bases). Trimming shortened V by 1 base and J by 2 bases, and 12 bases separated the two germline ends. The CDR3 sequence is 15 residues long. In germline, CDR1 is SGHDN, CDR2 FVKESK.

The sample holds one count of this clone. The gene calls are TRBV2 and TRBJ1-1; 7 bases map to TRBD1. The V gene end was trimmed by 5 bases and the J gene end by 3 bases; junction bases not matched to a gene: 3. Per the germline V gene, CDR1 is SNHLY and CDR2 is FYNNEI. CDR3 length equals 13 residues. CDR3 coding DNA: TGTGCCAGCAGTATCCAGGGGGACACTGAAGCTTTCTTT. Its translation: CASSIQGDTEAFF. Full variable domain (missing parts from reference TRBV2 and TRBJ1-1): EPEVTQTPSHQVTQMGQEVILRCVPISNHLYFYWYRQILGQKVEFLVSFYNNEISEKSEIFDDQFSVERPDGSNFTLKIRSTKLEDSAMYFCASSIQGDTEAFFGQGTRLTVV.

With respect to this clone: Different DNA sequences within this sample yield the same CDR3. As DNA, the CDR3 is TGTGCCAGCTCACCACTCGCGGGGGTCTACAATGAGCAGTTCTTC. Its translation: CASSPLAGVYNEQFF. The chain combines TRBV18 with TRBJ2-1; the match to TRBD2 covers 7 bases. CDR3 length: 15 residues. Trimming removed 1 base from V and 3 bases from J; junction bases left unmatched: 3. Germline values: CDR1 KGHSH, CDR2 LQKENI.

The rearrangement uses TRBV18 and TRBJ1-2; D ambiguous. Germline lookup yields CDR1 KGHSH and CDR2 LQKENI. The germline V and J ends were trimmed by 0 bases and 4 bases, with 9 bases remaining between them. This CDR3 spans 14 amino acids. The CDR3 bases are TGTGCCAGCTCACCACCGAGTGGCCGCTATGGCTACACCTTC. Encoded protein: CASSPPSGRYGYTF.

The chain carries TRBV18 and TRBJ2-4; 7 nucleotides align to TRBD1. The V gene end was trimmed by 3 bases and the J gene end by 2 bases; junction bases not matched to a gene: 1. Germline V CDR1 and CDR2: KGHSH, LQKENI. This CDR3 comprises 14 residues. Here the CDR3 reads CASSPTGSKNIQYF. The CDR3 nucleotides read TGTGCCAGCTCACCGACAGGGTCCAAAAACATTCAGTACTTC.

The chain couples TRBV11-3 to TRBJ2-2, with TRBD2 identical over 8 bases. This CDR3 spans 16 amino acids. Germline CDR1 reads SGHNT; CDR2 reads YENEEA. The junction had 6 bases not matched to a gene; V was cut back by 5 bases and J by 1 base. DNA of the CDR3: TGTGCCAGCAGCCCTCAGGCGGGGGGGAACACCGGGGAGCTGTTTTTT. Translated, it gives CASSPQAGGNTGELFF.

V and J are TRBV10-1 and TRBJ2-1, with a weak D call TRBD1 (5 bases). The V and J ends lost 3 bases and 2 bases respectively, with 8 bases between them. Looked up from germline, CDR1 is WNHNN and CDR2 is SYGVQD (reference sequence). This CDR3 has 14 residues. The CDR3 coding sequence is TGCGCCAGCAGTGATGGGGCTACCTACAATGAGCAGTTCTTC. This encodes CASSDGATYNEQFF.

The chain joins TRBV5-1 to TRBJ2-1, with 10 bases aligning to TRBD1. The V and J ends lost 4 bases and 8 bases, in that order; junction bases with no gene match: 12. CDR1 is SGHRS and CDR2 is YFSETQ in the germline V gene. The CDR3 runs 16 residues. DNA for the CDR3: TGCGCCAGCAGCCAATTGACAGGGGGCCAAGTGCATGAGCAGTTCTTC. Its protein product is CASSQLTGGQVHEQFF.

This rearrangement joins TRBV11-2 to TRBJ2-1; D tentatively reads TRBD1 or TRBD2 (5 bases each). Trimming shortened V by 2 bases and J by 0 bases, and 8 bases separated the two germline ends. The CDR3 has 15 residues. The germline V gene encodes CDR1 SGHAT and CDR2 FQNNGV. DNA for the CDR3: TGTGCCAGCAGCTTACGAGGGGACTCCTACAATGAGCAGTTCTTC. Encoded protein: CASSLRGDSYNEQFF.

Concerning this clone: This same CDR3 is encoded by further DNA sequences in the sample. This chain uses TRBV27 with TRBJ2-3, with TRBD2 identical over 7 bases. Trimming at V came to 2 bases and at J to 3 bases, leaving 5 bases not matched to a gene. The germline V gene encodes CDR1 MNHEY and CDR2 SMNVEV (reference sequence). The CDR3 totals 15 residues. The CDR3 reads CASSLGRGVTDTQYF. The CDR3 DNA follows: TGTGCCAGCAGTTTAGGTCGGGGGGTAACAGATACGCAGTATTTT.

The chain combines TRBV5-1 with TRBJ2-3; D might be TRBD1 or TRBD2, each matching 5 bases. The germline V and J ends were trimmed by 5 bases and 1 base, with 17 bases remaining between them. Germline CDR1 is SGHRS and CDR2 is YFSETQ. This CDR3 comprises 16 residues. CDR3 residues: CASRRDPLTGTDTQYF. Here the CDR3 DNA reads TGCGCCAGCAGGAGGGACCCACTTACTGGCACAGATACGCAGTATTTT. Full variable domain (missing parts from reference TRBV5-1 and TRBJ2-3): KAGVTQTPRYLIKTRGQQVTLSCSPISGHRSVSWYQQTPGQGLQFLFEYFSETQRNKGNFPGRFSGRQFSNSRSEMNVSTLELGDSALYLCASRRDPLTGTDTQYFGPGTRLTVL.

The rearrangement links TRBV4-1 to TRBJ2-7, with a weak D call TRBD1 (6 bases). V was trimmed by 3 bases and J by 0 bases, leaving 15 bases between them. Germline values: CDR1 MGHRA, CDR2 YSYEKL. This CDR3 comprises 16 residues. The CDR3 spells CASSHYSGQRSYEQYF. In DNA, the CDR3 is TGCGCCAGCAGCCACTATTCAGGACAGCGCTCCTACGAGCAGTACTTC.

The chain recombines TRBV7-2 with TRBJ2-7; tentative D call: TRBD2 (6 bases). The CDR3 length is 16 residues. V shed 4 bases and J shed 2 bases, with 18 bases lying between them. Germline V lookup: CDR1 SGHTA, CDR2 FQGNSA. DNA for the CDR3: TGTGCCAGCAGCTCCACTGGCGGGATACCCACCTACGAGCAGTACTTC. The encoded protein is CASSSTGGIPTYEQYF. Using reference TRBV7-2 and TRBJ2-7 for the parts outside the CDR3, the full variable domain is GAGVSQSPSNKVTEKGKDVELRCDPISGHTALYWYRQSLGQGLEFLIYFQGNSAPDKSGLPSDRFSAERTGGSVSTLTIQRTQQEDSAVYLCASSSTGGIPTYEQYFGPGTRLTVT.

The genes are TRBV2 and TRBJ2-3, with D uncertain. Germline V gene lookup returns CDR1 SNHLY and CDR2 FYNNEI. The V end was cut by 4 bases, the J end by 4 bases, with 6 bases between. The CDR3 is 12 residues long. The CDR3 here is CASSVHADTQYF. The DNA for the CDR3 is TGTGCCAGCAGTGTCCACGCAGATACGCAGTATTTT.

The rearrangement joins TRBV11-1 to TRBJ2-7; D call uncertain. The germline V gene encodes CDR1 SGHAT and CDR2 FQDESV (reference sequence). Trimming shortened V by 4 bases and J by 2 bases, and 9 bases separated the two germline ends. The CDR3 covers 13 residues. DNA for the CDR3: TGTGCCAGCAGCTCCCCCCCAGCCTACGAGCAGTACTTC. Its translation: CASSSPPAYEQYF.

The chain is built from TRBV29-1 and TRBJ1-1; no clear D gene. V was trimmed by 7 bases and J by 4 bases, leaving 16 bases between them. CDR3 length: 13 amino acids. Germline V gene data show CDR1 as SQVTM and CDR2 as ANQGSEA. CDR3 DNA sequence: TGCAGCGCGGGTTATCAAACGGGCACTGAAGCTTTCTTT. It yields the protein CSAGYQTGTEAFF.

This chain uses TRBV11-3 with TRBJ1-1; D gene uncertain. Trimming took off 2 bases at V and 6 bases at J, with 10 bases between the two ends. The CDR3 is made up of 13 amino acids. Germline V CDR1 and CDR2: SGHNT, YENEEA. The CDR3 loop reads CASSLTTPPEAFF. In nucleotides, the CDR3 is TGTGCCAGCAGCTTAACAACCCCCCCTGAAGCTTTCTTT. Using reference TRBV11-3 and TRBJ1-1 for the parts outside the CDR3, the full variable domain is EAGVVQSPRYKIIEKKQPVAFWCNPISGHNTLYWYLQNLGQGPELLIRYENEEAVDDSQLPKDRFSAERLKGVDSTLKIQPAELGDSAVYLCASSLTTPPEAFFGQGTRLTVV.